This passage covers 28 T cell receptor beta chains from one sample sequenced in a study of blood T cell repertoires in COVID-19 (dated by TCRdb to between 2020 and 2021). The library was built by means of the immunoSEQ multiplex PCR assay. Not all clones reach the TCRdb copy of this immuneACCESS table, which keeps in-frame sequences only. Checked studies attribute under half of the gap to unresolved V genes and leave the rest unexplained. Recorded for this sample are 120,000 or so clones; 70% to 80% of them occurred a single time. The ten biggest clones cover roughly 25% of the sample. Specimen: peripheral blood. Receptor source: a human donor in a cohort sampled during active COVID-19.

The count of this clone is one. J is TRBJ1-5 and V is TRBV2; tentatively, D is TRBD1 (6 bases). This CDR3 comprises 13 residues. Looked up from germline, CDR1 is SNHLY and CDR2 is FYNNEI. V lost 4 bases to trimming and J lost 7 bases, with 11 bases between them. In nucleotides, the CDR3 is TGTGCCAGCAGTGGACAGGACCGGCAGCCCCAGCATTTT. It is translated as CASSGQDRQPQHF.

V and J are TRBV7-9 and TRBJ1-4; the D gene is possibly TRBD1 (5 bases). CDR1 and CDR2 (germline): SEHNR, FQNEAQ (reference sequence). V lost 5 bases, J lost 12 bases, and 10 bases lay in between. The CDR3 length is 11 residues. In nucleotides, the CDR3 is TGTGCCAGCAGCCACAAAGGGGAACTGTTTTTT. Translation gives CASSHKGELFF.

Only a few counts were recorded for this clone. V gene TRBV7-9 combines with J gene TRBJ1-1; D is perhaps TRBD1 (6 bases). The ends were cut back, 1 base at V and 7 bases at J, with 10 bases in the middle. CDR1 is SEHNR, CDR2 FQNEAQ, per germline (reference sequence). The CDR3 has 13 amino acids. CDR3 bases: TGTGCCAGCAGCTTAGTTGGGGGCTATGAAGCTTTCTTT. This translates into CASSLVGGYEAFF.

As DNA, the CDR3 is TGTGCCAGCAATTCCGGGGATGAGCAGTTCTTC. It encodes CASNSGDEQFF. The chain uses TRBV12-3 or TRBV12-4 and TRBJ2-1; weak D call: TRBD2 (5 bases). There are 11 residues in the CDR3. Trimming removed 7 bases at V and 8 bases at J, with 9 bases between.

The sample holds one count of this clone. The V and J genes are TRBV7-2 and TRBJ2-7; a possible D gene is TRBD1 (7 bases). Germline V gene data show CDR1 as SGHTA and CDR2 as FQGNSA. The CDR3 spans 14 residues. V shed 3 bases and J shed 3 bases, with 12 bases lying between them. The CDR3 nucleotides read TGTGCCAGCAGCTTCCAGGGGGGAATCTACGAGCAGTACTTC. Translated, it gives CASSFQGGIYEQYF.

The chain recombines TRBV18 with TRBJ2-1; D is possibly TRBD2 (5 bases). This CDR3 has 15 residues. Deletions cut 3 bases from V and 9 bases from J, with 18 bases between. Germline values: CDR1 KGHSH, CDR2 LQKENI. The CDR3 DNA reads TGTGCCAGCTCACCGAAGGCGGGTAGCCGCGCTGAGCAGTTCTTC. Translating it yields CASSPKAGSRAEQFF.

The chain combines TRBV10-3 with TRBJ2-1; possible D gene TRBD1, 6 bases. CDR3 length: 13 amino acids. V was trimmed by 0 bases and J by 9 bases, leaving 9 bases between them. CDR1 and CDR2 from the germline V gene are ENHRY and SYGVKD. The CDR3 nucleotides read TGTGCCATCAGTGAGTCAACAGGGCGTGAGCAGTTCTTC. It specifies CAISESTGREQFF.

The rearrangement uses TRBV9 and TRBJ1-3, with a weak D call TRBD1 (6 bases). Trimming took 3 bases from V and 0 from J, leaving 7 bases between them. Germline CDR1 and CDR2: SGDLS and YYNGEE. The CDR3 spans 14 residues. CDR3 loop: CASSAGHSGNTIYF. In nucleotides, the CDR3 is TGTGCCAGCAGCGCGGGACACTCTGGAAACACCATATATTTT.

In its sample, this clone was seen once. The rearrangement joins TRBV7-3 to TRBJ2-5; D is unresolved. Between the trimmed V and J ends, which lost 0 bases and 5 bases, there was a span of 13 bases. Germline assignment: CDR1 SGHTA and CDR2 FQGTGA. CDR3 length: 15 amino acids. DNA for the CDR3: TGTGCCAGCAGCTTAACGGTGCATGCGAGGGAGACCCAGTACTTC. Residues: CASSLTVHARETQYF.

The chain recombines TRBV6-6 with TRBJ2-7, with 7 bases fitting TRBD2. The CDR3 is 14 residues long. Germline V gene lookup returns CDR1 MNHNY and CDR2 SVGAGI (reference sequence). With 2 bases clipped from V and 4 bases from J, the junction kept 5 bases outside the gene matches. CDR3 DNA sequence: TGTGCCAGCAGTTACCTAGCGGAAGATTACGAGCAGTACTTC. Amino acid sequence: CASSYLAEDYEQYF.

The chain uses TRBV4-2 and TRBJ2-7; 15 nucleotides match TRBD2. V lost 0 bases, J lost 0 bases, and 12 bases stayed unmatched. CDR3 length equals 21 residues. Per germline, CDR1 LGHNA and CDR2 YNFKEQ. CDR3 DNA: TGTGCCAGCAGCCAAGAATTCTGGAGGACTAGCGGGAGGGGAAGCTCCTACGAGCAGTACTTC. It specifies CASSQEFWRTSGRGSSYEQYF.

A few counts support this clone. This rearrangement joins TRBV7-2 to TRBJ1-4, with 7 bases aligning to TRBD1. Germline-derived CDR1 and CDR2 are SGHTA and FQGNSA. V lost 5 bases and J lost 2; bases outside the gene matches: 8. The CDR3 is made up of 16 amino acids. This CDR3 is CASSHPTGPTNEKLFF. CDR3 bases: TGTGCCAGCAGCCACCCGACAGGGCCGACTAATGAAAAACTGTTTTTT.

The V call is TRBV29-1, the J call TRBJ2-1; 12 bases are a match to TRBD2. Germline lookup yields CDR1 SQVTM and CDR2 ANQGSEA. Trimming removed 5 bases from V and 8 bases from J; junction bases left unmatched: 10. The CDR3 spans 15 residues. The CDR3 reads CSVRKGLAGFDEQFF. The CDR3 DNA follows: TGCAGCGTTCGGAAGGGACTAGCGGGCTTCGATGAGCAGTTCTTC.

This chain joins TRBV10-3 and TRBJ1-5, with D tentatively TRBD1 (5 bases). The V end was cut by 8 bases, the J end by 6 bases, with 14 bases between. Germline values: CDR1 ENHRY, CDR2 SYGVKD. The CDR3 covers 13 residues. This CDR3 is CAIRAREGQPQHF. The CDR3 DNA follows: TGTGCCATCCGAGCCAGGGAGGGTCAGCCCCAGCATTTT.

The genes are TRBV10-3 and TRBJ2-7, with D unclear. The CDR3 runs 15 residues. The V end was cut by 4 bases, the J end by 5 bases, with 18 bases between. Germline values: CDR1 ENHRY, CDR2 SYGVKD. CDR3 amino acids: CAISALGPKTHEQYF. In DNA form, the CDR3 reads TGTGCCATCAGTGCCCTGGGCCCGAAGACCCACGAGCAGTACTTC.

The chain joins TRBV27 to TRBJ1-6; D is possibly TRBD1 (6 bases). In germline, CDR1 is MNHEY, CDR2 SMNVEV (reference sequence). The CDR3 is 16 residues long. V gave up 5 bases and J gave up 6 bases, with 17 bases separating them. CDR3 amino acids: CASSPPWGQVNSPLHF. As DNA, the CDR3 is TGTGCCAGCAGTCCTCCCTGGGGGCAGGTTAATTCACCCCTCCACTTT.

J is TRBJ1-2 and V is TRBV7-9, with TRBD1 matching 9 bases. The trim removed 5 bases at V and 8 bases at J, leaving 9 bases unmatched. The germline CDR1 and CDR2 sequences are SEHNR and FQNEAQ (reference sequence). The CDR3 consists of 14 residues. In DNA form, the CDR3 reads TGTGCCAGCAGCAGACAGGGGGTGTCCAGGGGCTACACCTTC. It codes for CASSRQGVSRGYTF.

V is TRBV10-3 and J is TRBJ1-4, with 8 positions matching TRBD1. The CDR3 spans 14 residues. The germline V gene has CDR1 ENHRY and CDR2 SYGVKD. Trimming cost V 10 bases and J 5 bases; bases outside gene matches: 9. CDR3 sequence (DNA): TGTGCCACAACTCCAGGGGGCGTAAATGAAAAACTGTTTTTT. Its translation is CATTPGGVNEKLFF.

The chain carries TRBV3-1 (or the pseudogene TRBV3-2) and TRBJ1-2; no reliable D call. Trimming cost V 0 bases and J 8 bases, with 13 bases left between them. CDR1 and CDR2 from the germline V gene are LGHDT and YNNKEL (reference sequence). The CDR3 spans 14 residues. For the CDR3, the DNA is TGTGCCAGCAGCCAAGATGCCCCCCCTAGGGGCTACACCTTC. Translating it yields CASSQDAPPRGYTF.

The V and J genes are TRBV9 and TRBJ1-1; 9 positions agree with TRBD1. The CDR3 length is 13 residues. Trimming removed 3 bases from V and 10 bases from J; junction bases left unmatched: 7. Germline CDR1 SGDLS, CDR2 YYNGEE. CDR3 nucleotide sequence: TGTGCCAGCAGCGAAGGGCAGACAGGGGGAGCTTTCTTT. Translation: CASSEGQTGGAFF.

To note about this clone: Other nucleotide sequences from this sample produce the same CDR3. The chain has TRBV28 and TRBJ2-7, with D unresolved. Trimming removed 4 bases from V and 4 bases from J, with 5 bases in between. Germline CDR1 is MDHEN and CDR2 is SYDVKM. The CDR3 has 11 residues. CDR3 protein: CASSSLYEQYF. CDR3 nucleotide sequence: TGTGCCAGCAGTTCGTTGTACGAGCAGTACTTC.

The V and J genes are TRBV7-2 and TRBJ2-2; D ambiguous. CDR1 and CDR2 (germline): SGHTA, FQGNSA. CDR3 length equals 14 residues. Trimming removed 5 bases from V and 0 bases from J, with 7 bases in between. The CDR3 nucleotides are TGTGCCAGCAGCCCGGTAACGAACACCGGGGAGCTGTTTTTT. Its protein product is CASSPVTNTGELFF. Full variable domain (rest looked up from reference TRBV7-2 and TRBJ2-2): GAGVSQSPSNKVTEKGKDVELRCDPISGHTALYWYRQSLGQGLEFLIYFQGNSAPDKSGLPSDRFSAERTGGSVSTLTIQRTQQEDSAVYLCASSPVTNTGELFFGEGSRLTVL.

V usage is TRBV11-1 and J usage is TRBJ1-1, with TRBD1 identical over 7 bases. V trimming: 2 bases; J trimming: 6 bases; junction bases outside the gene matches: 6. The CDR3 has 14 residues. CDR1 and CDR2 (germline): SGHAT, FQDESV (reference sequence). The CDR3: CASSLHRGRAEAFF. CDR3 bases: TGTGCCAGCAGCTTACACAGGGGAAGGGCTGAAGCTTTCTTT. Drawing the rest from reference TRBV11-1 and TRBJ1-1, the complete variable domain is EAEVAQSPRYKITEKSQAVAFWCDPISGHATLYWYRQILGQGPELLVQFQDESVVDDSQLPKDRFSAERLKGVDSTLKIQPAELGDSAMYLCASSLHRGRAEAFFGQGTRLTVV.

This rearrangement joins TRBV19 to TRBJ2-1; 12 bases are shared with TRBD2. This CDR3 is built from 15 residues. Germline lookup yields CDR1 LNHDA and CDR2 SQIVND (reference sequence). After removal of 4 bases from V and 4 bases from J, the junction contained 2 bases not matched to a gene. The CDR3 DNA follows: TGTGCCAGTAGTACGACTAGCGGGAGTTACAATGAGCAGTTCTTC. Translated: CASSTTSGSYNEQFF.

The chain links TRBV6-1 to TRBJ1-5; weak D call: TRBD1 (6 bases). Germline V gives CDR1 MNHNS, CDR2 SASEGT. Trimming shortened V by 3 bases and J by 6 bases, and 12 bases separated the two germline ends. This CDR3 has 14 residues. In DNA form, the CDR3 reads TGTGCCAGCAGTGACAACAGGGACGGTCAGCCCCAGCATTTT. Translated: CASSDNRDGQPQHF.

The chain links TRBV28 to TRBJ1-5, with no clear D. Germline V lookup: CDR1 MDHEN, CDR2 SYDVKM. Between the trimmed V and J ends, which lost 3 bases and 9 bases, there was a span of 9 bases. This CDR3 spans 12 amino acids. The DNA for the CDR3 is TGTGCCAGCAGTTTCAGGAACAGGCCCCAGCATTTT. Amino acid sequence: CASSFRNRPQHF.

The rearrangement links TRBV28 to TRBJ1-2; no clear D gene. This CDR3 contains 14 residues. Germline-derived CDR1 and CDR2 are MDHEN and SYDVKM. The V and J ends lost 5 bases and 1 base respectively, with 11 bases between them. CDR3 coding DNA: TGTGCCAGCAGTGGAGGAACGGTTAACTATGGCTACACCTTC. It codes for CASSGGTVNYGYTF.

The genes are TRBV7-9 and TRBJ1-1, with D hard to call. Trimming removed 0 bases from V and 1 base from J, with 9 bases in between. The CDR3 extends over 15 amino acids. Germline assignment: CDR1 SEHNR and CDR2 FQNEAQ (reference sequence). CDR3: CASSLAFTENTEAFF. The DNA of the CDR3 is TGTGCCAGCAGCTTAGCGTTTACAGAGAACACTGAAGCTTTCTTT.